The 2 T cell receptor beta chains reported below all come from one sample, sequenced in a study of cytomegalovirus exposure and HLA in healthy donors. Primers included in the PCR were 60 Vbeta and 13 Jbeta primers. The repertoire was sequenced with immunoSEQ multiplex PCR; TCRdb's copy has only in-frame clones and lacks some. Of 100,000 to 120,000 clones in the sample, almost 70% were seen once. The sequencing sample was made of PBMCs. These receptors were taken from a man aged 25 to 45 in good health and CMV-seronegative.

The chain carries TRBV7-9 and TRBJ1-2; tentative D call: TRBD1 (5 bases). Germline values: CDR1 SEHNR, CDR2 FQNEAQ (reference sequence). V gave up 8 bases and J gave up 0 bases, with 13 bases separating them. The CDR3 runs 14 residues. CDR3 DNA sequence: TGTGCCAGCTTACAGGCTGCTACTAACTATGGCTACACCTTC. It is translated as CASLQAATNYGYTF.

The chain combines TRBV9 with TRBJ2-6, with D perhaps matching TRBD2 (6 bases). V lost 0 bases and J 3 bases, leaving 10 bases between the germline ends. Per germline, CDR1 SGDLS and CDR2 YYNGEE. CDR3 size: 16 residues. The CDR3 protein is CASSVAVGGGANVLTF. CDR3 DNA sequence: TGTGCCAGCAGCGTAGCTGTCGGGGGTGGGGCCAACGTCCTGACTTTC.